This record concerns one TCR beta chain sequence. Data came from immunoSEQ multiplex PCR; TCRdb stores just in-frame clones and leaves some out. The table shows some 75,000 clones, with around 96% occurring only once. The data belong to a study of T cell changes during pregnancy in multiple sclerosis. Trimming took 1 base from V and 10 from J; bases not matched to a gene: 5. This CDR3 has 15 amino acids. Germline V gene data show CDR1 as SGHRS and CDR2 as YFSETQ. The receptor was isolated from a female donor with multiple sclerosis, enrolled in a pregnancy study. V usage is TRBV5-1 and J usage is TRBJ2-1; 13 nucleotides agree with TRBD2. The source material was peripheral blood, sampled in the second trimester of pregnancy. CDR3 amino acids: CASSLQGLAGNEQFF. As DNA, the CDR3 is TGCGCCAGCAGCTTGCAGGGACTAGCGGGAAACGAGCAGTTCTTC.